The next 27 T cell receptor beta chains were all read from a single sample in a study of shared clonotypes between healthy human individuals (dated by TCRdb to 2018 to 2021). To prepare the library, the immunoSEQ multiplex PCR assay was applied. TCRdb re-hosts the immuneACCESS table, in-frame sequences only. Its copies lack some clones; in the studies checked, an unresolved V gene accounts for under half of them, and the cause for the rest is not known. The sample table records roughly 2.2 million clones; more than 80% of these occur just once. The biggest ten clones account for 0.39% of the sample. Sequenced: naive CD4+ T cells from PBMCs. The cell subset or site label here, explained by the study, means: CD45RA+ positively selected. The receptors were sampled from a man younger than 35 in good health. Some clones in this sample may be carry-over from other donors' samples.

This chain joins TRBV5-1 and TRBJ2-7; a weak D match, TRBD1 (7 bases). Trimming pared 4 bases from V and 7 bases from J, leaving 24 bases between. The CDR3 runs to 16 residues. In germline, CDR1 is SGHRS, CDR2 YFSETQ. The CDR3 nucleotides read TGCGCCAGCAGCGCGGGAAGACAGGGTATTTGGGTGGAGCAGTACTTC. Residues: CASSAGRQGIWVEQYF.

The J gene is TRBJ2-7, the V gene TRBV28; maybe TRBD2 (5 bases). CDR1 is MDHEN, CDR2 SYDVKM, per germline. V was cut by 6 bases and J by 3 bases, with 30 bases left in between. The CDR3 is made up of 19 amino acids. In DNA form, the CDR3 reads TGTGCCAGCAGCCCTGAGGCTTGGGGAGAGCGGACTTGGGGCTACGAGCAGTACTTC. This translates into CASSPEAWGERTWGYEQYF.

Comments on this clone: Other DNA variants within this sample encode the same CDR3. The CDR3 DNA is TGCGCCAGCAGCCTACAGACAGCGAACACTGAAGCTTTCTTT. As protein: CASSLQTANTEAFF. The chain recombines TRBV5-1 with TRBJ1-1; D perhaps matches TRBD1 (5 bases). From germline, CDR1 is SGHRS and CDR2 YFSETQ. The V end lost 4 bases, the J end lost 1 base, and 11 bases lay between the germline ends. The CDR3 extends over 14 amino acids.

The chain carries TRBV27 and TRBJ2-7; either TRBD1 or TRBD2 may supply D (5 bases each). CDR3 length: 16 residues. V was trimmed by 4 bases and J by 6 bases, leaving 22 bases between them. The germline V gene encodes CDR1 MNHEY and CDR2 SMNVEV (reference sequence). The CDR3 is CASSSGSPGWVGEQYF. DNA for the CDR3: TGTGCCAGCAGTTCAGGGTCCCCGGGGTGGGTGGGCGAGCAGTACTTC.

DNA for the CDR3: TGTGCCAGCAGTGGAACGGGACCCCGCACAGATACGCAGTATTTT. This codes for CASSGTGPRTDTQYF. The chain has TRBV25-1 and TRBJ2-3, with D possibly being TRBD1 or TRBD2 (5 bases each). V dropped 4 bases and J dropped 1 base, with 12 bases sitting between them. The CDR3 contains 15 residues. Germline V gene sequence: CDR1 MGHDK, CDR2 SYGVNS.

The V call is TRBV11-2, the J call TRBJ1-5; D is undetermined. Germline values: CDR1 SGHAT, CDR2 FQNNGV. V lost 4 bases and J lost 3, with 10 bases in between. The CDR3 runs to 14 residues. CDR3 bases: TGTGCCAGCAGCTATTCAGGTATCAATCAGCCCCAGCATTTT. This gives the protein CASSYSGINQPQHF.

The chain combines TRBV10-2 with TRBJ2-5; a possible D gene is TRBD2 (6 bases). Germline V gene sequence: CDR1 WSHSY, CDR2 SAAADI. The CDR3 covers 14 residues. With 2 bases removed from V and 4 bases from J, the gap between germline ends came to 11 bases. The CDR3 loop reads CASSEGGRRETQYF. DNA of the CDR3: TGCGCCAGCAGTGAGGGGGGGAGGAGAGAGACCCAGTACTTC.

A note on this clone: Other DNA sequences from this sample encode an identical CDR3 as well. The gene calls are TRBV29-1 and TRBJ2-3; no reliable D call. The CDR3 contains 12 residues. V dropped 5 bases and J dropped 3 bases, with 9 bases sitting between them. CDR1 and CDR2 (germline): SQVTM, ANQGSEA. The CDR3 spells CSVTDGTDTQYF. CDR3 bases: TGCAGCGTTACGGACGGAACAGATACGCAGTATTTT.

The chain recombines TRBV6-1 with TRBJ1-2, with TRBD1 matching 8 bases. Losses at the gene ends were 2 bases for V and 7 bases for J; bases not matched to a gene: 6. The CDR3 has 14 amino acids. Germline CDR1 reads MNHNS; CDR2 reads SASEGT. The CDR3 loop is CASSEQQGEGGYTF. The CDR3 DNA reads TGTGCCAGCAGTGAACAACAGGGGGAGGGTGGCTACACCTTC.

This clone was seen a handful of times. The V call is TRBV28, the J call TRBJ1-5, with D unclear. The CDR3 covers 14 residues. The V gene's germline CDR1 is MDHEN and CDR2 SYDVKM. V was shortened by 4 bases and J by 4 bases, with 11 bases between the two germline ends. The CDR3 here is CASSYGLGNQPQHF. In DNA, the CDR3 is TGTGCCAGCAGTTATGGTCTCGGAAATCAGCCCCAGCATTTT.

The gene calls are TRBV11-2 and TRBJ1-2; perhaps TRBD1 as D (5 bases). CDR3 length: 14 amino acids. Trimming left V 5 bases short and J 3 bases short, with 13 bases between. CDR1 is SGHAT, CDR2 FQNNGV, per germline. The chain's CDR3 is CASSPRARDYGYTF. For the CDR3, the DNA is TGTGCCAGCAGCCCACGGGCCAGGGACTATGGCTACACCTTC.

The chain combines TRBV7-3 with TRBJ2-3, with D perhaps matching TRBD2 (7 bases). Trimming removed 5 bases at V and 2 bases at J, with 20 bases between. The CDR3 spans 17 residues. CDR1 and CDR2 from the germline V gene are SGHTA and FQGTGA. The CDR3 bases are TGTGCCAGCAGCCCCGTAAGGGGGGGCCCCCACACAGATACGCAGTATTTT. Protein product: CASSPVRGGPHTDTQYF.

This clone was recorded at least ten times. V and J are TRBV5-1 and TRBJ2-2; 7 bases match TRBD1. The CDR3 has 16 residues. Germline CDR1 and CDR2: SGHRS and YFSETQ. V lost 7 bases and J lost 7; bases outside the gene matches: 16. CDR3 bases: TGCGCCAGCGGTGAACAGGGGACACAACTGGGCGGGGAGCTGTTTTTT. Its translation is CASGEQGTQLGGELFF.

The chain combines TRBV9 with TRBJ2-5, with TRBD2 matching 10 bases. CDR1 is SGDLS, CDR2 YYNGEE, per germline. V shed 3 bases, J shed 2 bases, and the junction held 10 bases outside the gene matches. CDR3 length equals 17 residues. CDR3: CASSAYRSGRWQETQYF. The CDR3 DNA reads as TGTGCCAGCAGCGCATATCGTAGCGGGAGGTGGCAAGAGACCCAGTACTTC.

The gene calls are TRBV5-4 and TRBJ2-5, with D unclear. Trimming cost V 4 bases and J 1 base, with 14 bases left between them. CDR3 length equals 15 residues. Germline CDR1 and CDR2: SGHNT and YYREEE (reference sequence). The CDR3 reads CASSLTSGSQETQYF. DNA for the CDR3: TGTGCCAGCAGCCTAACCTCCGGGTCCCAAGAGACCCAGTACTTC.

The chain is built from TRBV18 and TRBJ1-1, with D uncertain. The CDR3 has 13 amino acids. Per germline, CDR1 KGHSH and CDR2 LQKENI. Trimming stripped 8 bases from V and 2 bases from J, with 12 bases between. The CDR3 DNA sequence: TGTGCCAGCACGACCGACAAAAACACTGAAGCTTTCTTT. It encodes CASTTDKNTEAFF.

CDR3 protein: CASSQGFVGSIQETQYF. Written as DNA, the CDR3 is TGCGCCAGCAGCCAAGGATTTGTGGGATCAATACAAGAGACCCAGTACTTC. This chain joins TRBV4-1 and TRBJ2-5; D not resolved. Trimming took 1 base from V and 2 from J, leaving 17 bases between them. Germline-derived CDR1 and CDR2 are MGHRA and YSYEKL. The length of the CDR3 is 17 residues.

The chain combines TRBV27 with TRBJ1-2, with D possibly matching TRBD1 (5 bases). Deletions cut 2 bases from V and 2 bases from J, with 21 bases between. Germline lookup yields CDR1 MNHEY and CDR2 SMNVEV (reference sequence). This CDR3 spans 18 amino acids. Written as DNA, the CDR3 is TGTGCCAGCAGTTTAAGCGGCAGGGCAGAAGGACCCAACTATGGCTACACCTTC. It specifies CASSLSGRAEGPNYGYTF.

The rearrangement joins TRBV6-5 to TRBJ2-3; no definite D call. This CDR3 spans 12 amino acids. Germline CDR1 and CDR2: MNHEY and SVGAGI. V was pared by 0 bases and J by 10 bases, with 8 bases between. CDR3 nucleotides: TGTGCCAGCAGTTACTCGACGGGTGCGCAGTATTTT. This codes for CASSYSTGAQYF.

This chain uses TRBV6-1 with TRBJ1-2, with D unclear. Germline V CDR1 and CDR2: MNHNS, SASEGT. The CDR3 consists of 15 residues. Trimming left V 1 base short and J 5 bases short, with 14 bases between. The CDR3 here is CASSEGAIGLYGYTF. Written as DNA, the CDR3 is TGTGCCAGCAGTGAAGGGGCAATCGGTCTTTATGGCTACACCTTC.

V and J are TRBV5-1 and TRBJ2-7; D might be TRBD1 (7 bases). CDR1 is SGHRS and CDR2 is YFSETQ in the germline V gene. The CDR3 runs 16 residues. Trimming cost V 1 base and J 0 bases, with 14 bases left between them. CDR3 region: CASSLLPGDSSYEQYF. The CDR3 coding sequence is TGCGCCAGCAGCTTGTTGCCGGGGGACAGCTCCTACGAGCAGTACTTC.

The V gene is TRBV12-5, the J gene TRBJ2-2; 9 nucleotides line up with TRBD2. The J segment lost 2 bases and the V segment lost 2 bases, leaving 3 bases of the junction unmatched. Germline CDR1 is LGHNT and CDR2 is FRNRAP. This CDR3 spans 16 amino acids. The CDR3 spells CASGLTTSGNTGELFF. CDR3 DNA sequence: TGTGCTAGTGGTTTGACGACTAGCGGTAACACCGGGGAGCTGTTTTTT.

The chain links TRBV10-3 to TRBJ1-4; D perhaps matches TRBD1 (6 bases). This CDR3 contains 14 residues. Germline-derived CDR1 and CDR2 are ENHRY and SYGVKD. V was trimmed by 5 bases and J by 5 bases, leaving 12 bases between them. The CDR3 region has the DNA TGTGCCATCAGTTCAGGGGTACGGAATGAAAAACTGTTTTTT. Translation gives CAISSGVRNEKLFF.

J is TRBJ1-2 and V is TRBV11-2; 7 positions agree with TRBD1. With 6 bases clipped from V and 1 base from J, the junction kept 11 bases outside the gene matches. Germline CDR1 reads SGHAT; CDR2 reads FQNNGV. CDR3 length: 16 amino acids. The DNA of the CDR3 is TGTGCCAGCAGACAAACAGGGGCGAAATTTAACTATGGCTACACCTTC. Translating it yields CASRQTGAKFNYGYTF. The full variable domain, in which reference TRBV11-2 and TRBJ1-2 provide the parts outside the CDR3, is EAGVAQSPRYKIIEKRQSVAFWCNPISGHATLYWYQQILGQGPKLLIQFQNNGVVDDSQLPKDRFSAERLKGVDSTLKIQPAKLEDSAVYLCASRQTGAKFNYGYTFGSGTRLTVV.

CDR3 region: CASSSGQGAWNTEAFF. Here the CDR3 DNA reads TGTGCCAGCAGCTCCGGACAGGGGGCTTGGAACACTGAAGCTTTCTTT. The rearrangement joins TRBV5-5 to TRBJ1-1; 11 positions match TRBD1. Germline lookup yields CDR1 SGHKS and CDR2 YYEKEE (reference sequence). The CDR3 is made up of 16 amino acids. V was clipped by 3 bases and J by 1 base; unmatched bases: 5.

This rearrangement joins TRBV6-6 to TRBJ2-7; D might be TRBD1 (6 bases). V dropped 6 bases and J dropped 3 bases, with 9 bases sitting between them. Germline loops: CDR1 MNHNY, CDR2 SVGAGI (reference sequence). There are 12 residues in the CDR3. The CDR3 region is CASSTRGYEQYF. The DNA of the CDR3 is TGTGCCAGCAGCACCAGGGGCTACGAGCAGTACTTC.

A single count supports this clone. This chain connects TRBV28 to TRBJ2-6, with a weak D call TRBD1 (5 bases). CDR3 length: 17 residues. V lost 6 bases, J lost 2 bases, and 17 bases lay in between. Germline CDR1 is MDHEN and CDR2 is SYDVKM. CDR3 nucleotide sequence: TGTGCCAGCAGCCTGACAGCGCTTGGCCCTGGGGCCAACGTCCTGACTTTC. Its protein is CASSLTALGPGANVLTF.